Listed here is a single T cell receptor beta chain. CDR1 and CDR2 (germline): KGHDR, SFDVKD. The CDR3 runs to 16 residues. Trimming pared 3 bases from V and 0 bases from J, leaving 12 bases between. This sample stems from a study of blood T cell repertoires in COVID-19. Study details: Sources were T cells, B-cell-depleted T cells, or PBMCs; the material itself was cDNA or gDNA.

The authors' processing: It was from reference gene primer amplification that nucleated cell counts were estimated. Assay used: immunoSEQ multiplex PCR; TCRdb lists only in-frame clones, some missing. From that table come the V and J calls and clone size; the DNA was used to work out D and trimming. The sample has 200,000 or so clones; around 84% are singletons. Followed over time, Seattle patients had been enrolled while infection was active. The gene calls are TRBV24-1 and TRBJ2-3, with D tentatively TRBD1 (5 bases). The specimen was peripheral blood. This sequence originates from a woman older than 75 with COVID-19, enrolled during active disease. CDR3 nucleotides: TGTGCCACCAGTGATCCGCAGGGCTCCAGCACAGATACGCAGTATTTT. It codes for CATSDPQGSSTDTQYF.